This TCR beta chain was found in a study of Graves' ophthalmopathy and Graves' hyperthyroidism. Study summary: At initial diagnosis, peripheral blood was obtained, and this preceded any treatment.

The TCR beta CDR3 regions underwent amplification from RNA transcripts. The library came from an HTBI-primed first-round RT-PCR and a second-round multiplex PCR. From the multiplex PCR reads, TCRdb called clonotypes with MiXCR, one entry per CDR3 protein. The sample contains 150,000 to 200,000 distinct CDR3 sequences, roughly two fifths of which appear only once. Ineligible for inclusion were patients with other autoimmune diseases, uncontrolled infections, pregnancy or lactation. V gave up 2 bases and J gave up 3 bases, with 8 bases separating them. Germline CDR1 and CDR2: MNHEY and SVGAGI. CDR3 length: 13 amino acids. As regards this clonotype: The target antigen is unknown.

General study results and limits: Stable hyperthyroidism and ophthalmopathy were told apart by a 13-signature model, which achieved just over 85% sensitivity and around 80% specificity. The study's model predicted ophthalmopathy progression at about 68% sensitivity and about 72% specificity.

The sequenced sample consisted of peripheral blood. The receptor was derived from a young man with Graves' ophthalmopathy. V gene TRBV6-5 combines with J gene TRBJ2-7, with no clear D. DNA of the CDR3: TGTGCCAGCAGTTACATAGACCGCTACGAGCAGTACTTC. Amino acid sequence: CASSYIDRYEQYF.